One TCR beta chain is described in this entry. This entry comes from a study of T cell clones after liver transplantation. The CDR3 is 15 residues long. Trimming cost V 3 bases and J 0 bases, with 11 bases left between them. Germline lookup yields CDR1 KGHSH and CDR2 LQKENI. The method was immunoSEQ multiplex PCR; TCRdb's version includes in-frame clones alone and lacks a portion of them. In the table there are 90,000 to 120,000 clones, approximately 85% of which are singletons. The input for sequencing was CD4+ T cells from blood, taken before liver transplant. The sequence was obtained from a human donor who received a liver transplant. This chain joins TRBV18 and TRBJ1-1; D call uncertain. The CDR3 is CASSPAGPMNTEAFF. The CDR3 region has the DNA TGTGCCAGCTCACCGGCCGGACCCATGAACACTGAAGCTTTCTTT.